Listed here are 13 T cell receptor beta chains from one sample, sequenced in a study of cytotoxic CD8 clonotypes in ibrutinib-treated CLL. Sequenced by immunoSEQ multiplex PCR; TCRdb stores in-frame clones only, minus some. The data contain some 8,900 clones, 70% to 75% of them singletons. The material sequenced was PBMCs, taken before ibrutinib treatment. The receptor source for this set is a human donor with chronic lymphocytic leukemia.

A note on this clone: The junction differs from germline at one of its ends, possibly a read error. The chain has TRBV7-7 and TRBJ2-5; tentatively, D is TRBD2 (6 bases). Germline CDR1 is SSHAT and CDR2 is FNYEAQ (reference sequence). The CDR3 runs 13 residues. The CDR3 nucleotides are TGTGCTAGCAGCTATACTAGCCGAGAGACCCAGTACTTC. As protein: CASSYTSRETQYF.

The V gene is TRBV23-1, the J gene TRBJ2-2; D remains ambiguous. TRBV23-1 is an ORF, and what it does is uncertain. The CDR3 has 16 residues. The V gene lost 7 bases and the J gene lost 4 bases, with 19 bases spanning the gap. The CDR3 region has the DNA TGCGCCAGCACCCCCACGCACGGCCAACCCACCGGGGAGCTGTTTTTT. Its translation is CASTPTHGQPTGELFF.

This chain joins TRBV29-1 and TRBJ2-3, with D tentatively TRBD2 (5 bases). Germline V gene data show CDR1 as SQVTM and CDR2 as ANQGSEA. The ends were cut back, 3 bases at V and 0 bases at J, with 7 bases in the middle. The CDR3 extends over 13 amino acids. CDR3 residues: CSVDRDSTDTQYF. The CDR3 DNA sequence: TGCAGCGTTGATCGGGATAGCACAGATACGCAGTATTTT.

V is TRBV27 and J is TRBJ1-2; possible D gene TRBD1, 5 bases. Germline V gene data show CDR1 as MNHEY and CDR2 as SMNVEV (reference sequence). The CDR3 extends over 14 amino acids. Trimming removed 7 bases at V and 4 bases at J, with 16 bases between. The CDR3 spells CASNDLRGGYGYTF. The CDR3 DNA sequence: TGTGCCAGCAATGATCTAAGGGGTGGCTATGGCTACACCTTC.

The chain carries TRBV2 and TRBJ2-3, with 8 bases identical to TRBD2. In germline, CDR1 is SNHLY, CDR2 FYNNEI. The CDR3 runs to 16 residues. Trimming took 6 bases from V and 2 from J; bases not matched to a gene: 10. CDR3 sequence (DNA): TGTGCCAGCAGCCCCGAAGGGACTAGGACCACAGATACGCAGTATTTT. Protein product: CASSPEGTRTTDTQYF.

The chain links TRBV18 to TRBJ2-5; D is possibly TRBD2 (6 bases). Germline V CDR1 and CDR2: KGHSH, LQKENI. This CDR3 spans 15 amino acids. Trimming removed 4 bases at V and 4 bases at J, with 16 bases between. The CDR3, as DNA: TGTGCCAGCTCACATTGGCCTGCCGGGGGAGAGACCCAGTACTTC. Amino acids: CASSHWPAGGETQYF. Full variable domain (missing parts from reference TRBV18 and TRBJ2-5): NAGVMQNPRHLVRRRGQEARLRCSPMKGHSHVYWYRQLPEEGLKFMVYLQKENIIDESGMPKERFSAEFPKEGPSILRIQQVVRGDSAAYFCASSHWPAGGETQYFGPGTRLLVL.

This clone occurred a few times. The rearrangement joins TRBV5-1 to TRBJ2-2; 8 bases map to TRBD1. With 4 bases clipped from V and 6 bases from J, the junction kept 5 bases outside the gene matches. Germline CDR1 is SGHRS and CDR2 is YFSETQ. The CDR3 spans 14 residues. DNA for the CDR3: TGCGCCAGCAGCCCGACAGGGGTCGCCGGGGAGCTGTTTTTT. Translating gives CASSPTGVAGELFF.

This rearrangement joins TRBV30 to TRBJ1-5; tentative D call: TRBD1 (6 bases). With 3 bases removed from V and 6 bases from J, the gap between germline ends came to 18 bases. This CDR3 is built from 15 residues. Germline V lookup: CDR1 GTSNPN, CDR2 SVGIG (reference sequence). The chain's CDR3 is CAWRAGGGEGQPQHF. The CDR3 coding sequence is TGTGCCTGGAGGGCCGGGGGGGGCGAAGGTCAGCCCCAGCATTTT.

The chain carries TRBV7-2 and TRBJ2-3; D remains unclear. V was trimmed by 1 base and J by 1 base, leaving 6 bases between them. Germline-derived CDR1 and CDR2 are SGHTA and FQGNSA. CDR3 length: 14 amino acids. CDR3 in DNA: TGTGCCAGCAGCTTAGTGTACGGCACAGATACGCAGTATTTT. The encoded protein is CASSLVYGTDTQYF.

V is TRBV5-6 and J is TRBJ2-7, with D perhaps matching TRBD1 (6 bases). This CDR3 region has 14 residues. Germline assignment: CDR1 SGHDT and CDR2 YYEEEE. The V and J ends lost 4 bases and 4 bases respectively, with 15 bases between them. The CDR3 reads CASSPLQGWYEQYF. CDR3 bases: TGTGCCAGCAGCCCGCTACAGGGTTGGTACGAGCAGTACTTC.

This sequence joins TRBV28 and TRBJ1-3; TRBD1 might be the D (5 bases). Trimming cost V 8 bases and J 8 bases, with 13 bases left between them. The CDR3 sequence is 12 residues long. Germline assignment: CDR1 MDHEN and CDR2 SYDVKM. Here the CDR3 reads CASRDVHDTIYF. Written as DNA, the CDR3 is TGTGCCAGCCGGGACGTACACGACACCATATATTTT.

There are a few counts of this clone. The chain couples TRBV28 to TRBJ2-7; 7 positions match TRBD1. Looked up from germline, CDR1 is MDHEN and CDR2 is SYDVKM. This CDR3 has 14 amino acids. V was pared by 7 bases and J by 2 bases, with 8 bases of the junction left unmatched. CDR3 residues: CASTKGQWAYEQYF. The CDR3 bases are TGTGCCAGCACCAAGGGACAGTGGGCCTACGAGCAGTACTTC.

The gene calls are TRBV7-2 and TRBJ2-7; 9 bases align to TRBD2. Germline V gene sequence: CDR1 SGHTA, CDR2 FQGNSA. V lost 1 base, J lost 0 bases, and 7 bases stayed unmatched. There are 17 residues in the CDR3. The CDR3 loop is CASSLVTSGASSYEQYF. The CDR3 DNA follows: TGTGCCAGCAGCTTAGTGACTAGCGGAGCTAGCTCCTACGAGCAGTACTTC.